This TCR beta chain was identified in a study of blood T cell repertoires in COVID-19. Study context: The cDNA or gDNA used as material had been derived from T cells, B-cell-depleted T cells, or PBMCs.

TCRdb keeps only in-frame clones here, not all; method: immunoSEQ multiplex PCR. The table has about 150,000 clones, 85% seen once. The V and J ends lost 4 bases and 5 bases respectively, with 12 bases between them. Looked up from germline, CDR1 is SGDLS and CDR2 is YYNGEE. The CDR3 runs to 14 residues. The specimen sequenced was peripheral blood. The chain recombines TRBV9 with TRBJ2-2, with TRBD1 as a possible D gene (6 bases). The clonotype was recovered from a woman aged 55-69 years with COVID-19, enrolled during active disease. CDR3 protein: CASSFKQGTGELFF. As DNA, the CDR3 is TGTGCCAGCAGCTTCAAACAGGGAACCGGGGAGCTGTTTTTT.